The T cell receptor (beta chain) described here comes from a study of cytomegalovirus exposure and HLA in healthy donors. This clone appeared a few times. Its matching antigen is unknown. The PCR used 60 Vbeta and 13 Jbeta primers. Clones were sequenced by immunoSEQ multiplex PCR, and TCRdb holds only the in-frame ones, with some missing. The repertoire holds 170,000 or so clones, with 70% to 90% as singletons. The CDR3 runs 18 residues. The V and J ends lost 2 bases and 0 bases, in that order; junction bases with no gene match: 12. Germline-derived CDR1 and CDR2 are SGHVS and FQNEAQ. Study findings and constraints: A later analysis by the authors found several of the most significant clusters apparently linked to common viral pathogens. Indistinguishable V segments, including TRBV6-2 and TRBV6-3, were excluded. In a later analysis, TCR beta V- and J-gene trimming showed a link to a missense DCLRE1C variant. A later analysis showed HLA-associated TCR beta chains outstripping equally common others in clonal expansion.

The clonotype originates from a girl aged 10-17 years in good health and CMV-seropositive. The chain links TRBV7-8 to TRBJ2-7; 8 nucleotides line up with TRBD2. Sequenced input: PBMCs. CDR3 bases: TGTGCCAGCAGCTTATCGGTATGGCGGGGGGTCGGCTCCTACGAGCAGTACTTC. Residues: CASSLSVWRGVGSYEQYF.